The rows below give T cell receptor beta chains drawn from one sample of a study of blood T cell repertoires in COVID-19. Method: immunoSEQ multiplex PCR; TCRdb's copy keeps in-frame clones and lacks some. This sample carries approximately 120,000 clones, roughly 79% of them seen once, and the ten largest clones take over 15%. The sequencing sample was made of peripheral blood. The receptors stem from a man of 80 years or more with acute or convalescent COVID-19. The CDR3 runs from the conserved cysteine through the conserved F or W. Fields, in order: J gene, D gene, V gene, clone size, CDR3 protein, CDR3 DNA. D genes are given only for firm matches. Clone size is not always given. Where it is, it says once, few, many or a class for expanded clones.

TRBJ2-7 . TRBV4-1 once CASSQQETGFQQYF TGCGCCAGCAGCCAGCAAGAGACAGGATTTCAGCAGTACTTC
TRBJ1-5 . TRBV29-1 . CSVGGGNQPQHF TGCAGCGTTGGGGGAGGCAATCAGCCCCAGCATTTT
TRBJ2-3 TRBD1 TRBV7-2 few CASSLDRGRGTQYF TGTGCCAGCAGCTTGGACAGGGGGCGGGGTACGCAGTATTTT
TRBJ1-6 TRBD1 TRBV5-6 . CASSSRDRGYSPLHF TGTGCCAGCAGCTCCCGGGACAGGGGGTACTCACCCCTCCACTTT
TRBJ2-1 TRBD2 TRBV9 few CASSVAPSGGLNEQFF TGTGCCAGCAGCGTAGCACCTAGCGGGGGGCTCAATGAGCAGTTCTTC
TRBJ1-1 . TRBV7-2 . CASGSTNTEAFF TGTGCCAGCGGCTCAACTAACACTGAAGCTTTCTTT
TRBJ2-2 . TRBV7-9 . CASSLRRGKDTGELFF TGTGCCAGCAGCTTGAGACGCGGCAAAGACACCGGGGAGCTGTTTTTT
TRBJ1-1 . TRBV9 many CASSVASGGPEAFF TGTGCCAGCAGCGTAGCTTCGGGGGGCCCTGAAGCTTTCTTT
TRBJ1-1 TRBD1 TRBV6-6 once CASSLTGGLNTEAFF TGTGCCAGCAGTTTGACAGGGGGACTGAACACTGAAGCTTTCTTT
TRBJ2-7 TRBD1 TRBV5-4 . CASSGGGQGAFYEQYF TGTGCCAGCAGCGGAGGGGGACAGGGGGCCTTCTACGAGCAGTACTTC
TRBJ1-6 TRBD1 TRBV5-4 many CASSDRGMALHF TGTGCCAGCAGCGACAGGGGTATGGCCCTCCACTTT
TRBJ1-3 . TRBV24-1 . CATSDCGQRIGGNSGNTIYF TGTGCCACCAGTGATTGCGGACAGCGGATCGGGGGGAACTCTGGAAACACCATATATTTT
TRBJ1-3 TRBD1 TRBV4-1 . CASSQNPTGGSGNTIYF TGCGCCAGCAGCCAAAACCCGACAGGGGGCTCTGGAAACACCATATATTTT
TRBJ2-6 . TRBV27 once CASKQGVNVLTF TGTGCCAGCAAACAGGGTGTCAACGTCCTGACTTTC
TRBJ2-7 TRBD1 TRBV28 . CASSPPGGLFYEQYF TGTGCCAGCAGCCCCCCAGGGGGCCTTTTCTACGAGCAGTACTTC
TRBJ2-3 TRBD2 TRBV5-8 many CASIAGGRDTQYF TGTGCCAGCATAGCGGGGGGTCGGGATACGCAGTATTTT
TRBJ1-2 . TRBV2 . CASSEFGGGSYGYTF TGTGCCAGCAGTGAGTTCGGTGGAGGGAGCTATGGCTACACCTTC
TRBJ1-1 TRBD1 TRBV10-3 . CAISVIGQGGTEAFF TGTGCCATCAGTGTTATCGGACAGGGGGGCACTGAAGCTTTCTTT
TRBJ1-1 . TRBV19 . CASSIRSGNAFF TGTGCCAGTAGTATACGGTCGGGGAACGCTTTCTTT
TRBJ2-6 TRBD1 TRBV7-2 . CASSFWGQGSSGANVLTF TGTGCCAGCAGCTTTTGGGGACAGGGCTCCTCTGGGGCCAACGTCCTGACTTTC
TRBJ1-1 TRBD1 TRBV5-1 . CASSAQGTTEAFF TGCGCCAGCAGCGCACAGGGGACTACTGAAGCTTTCTTT
TRBJ2-5 . TRBV7-9 . CASTLGSKETQYF TGTGCCAGCACCCTTGGGAGCAAAGAGACCCAGTACTTC
TRBJ1-2 TRBD1 TRBV9 . CASSVAQGGGGYTF TGTGCCAGCAGCGTAGCTCAAGGGGGCGGTGGCTACACCTTC
TRBJ2-3 . TRBV5-1 . CASSLELSTDTQYF TGCGCCAGCAGCTTGGAACTTAGCACAGATACGCAGTATTTT
TRBJ2-2 TRBD1 TRBV2 . CASGQGPGELFF TGTGCCAGCGGACAGGGACCCGGGGAGCTGTTTTTT
TRBJ1-5 TRBD1 TRBV6-5 . CASRGQDNQPQHF TGTGCCAGCAGGGGACAGGATAATCAGCCCCAGCATTTT
TRBJ2-3 TRBD2 TRBV7-2 . CASTRSGGAGDTQYF TGTGCCAGCACCCGTAGCGGGGGGGCTGGAGATACGCAGTATTTT
TRBJ2-7 TRBD1 TRBV5-1 . CASRQGQGGDEQYF TGCGCCAGCAGGCAGGGACAGGGAGGGGACGAGCAGTACTTC
TRBJ2-7 TRBD1 TRBV19 many CATKRGQGSYEQYF TGTGCCACAAAGAGGGGACAGGGCTCCTACGAGCAGTACTTC
TRBJ2-3 . TRBV6-4 . CASSDRATVNTDTQYF TGTGCCAGCAGTGACCGCGCGACAGTCAACACAGATACGCAGTATTTT
TRBJ1-6 TRBD1 TRBV6-6 . CASSPRQGNSPLHF TGTGCCAGCAGTCCCCGACAGGGGAATTCACCCCTCCACTTT
TRBJ2-4 TRBD1 TRBV2 . CASRERTGLNIQYF TGTGCCAGCAGGGAGAGGACAGGGTTGAACATTCAGTACTTC
TRBJ2-1 . TRBV5-1 . CASSLAGQPADEQFF TGCGCCAGCAGCTTGGCCGGACAGCCCGCAGATGAGCAGTTCTTC
TRBJ2-5 TRBD1 TRBV24-1 . CATSDTGTGEETQYF TGTGCCACCAGTGATACCGGGACAGGGGAGGAGACCCAGTACTTC
TRBJ2-3 . TRBV6-5 once CASSQRQVVDTQYF TGTGCCAGCAGCCAACGACAGGTAGTAGATACGCAGTATTTT
TRBJ2-1 TRBD1 TRBV11-2 . CASSLTPGQSIDEQFF TGTGCCAGCAGCTTAACCCCGGGACAGAGTATCGATGAGCAGTTCTTC
TRBJ2-7 TRBD2 TRBV7-2 . CASSQAGTSGYEQYF TGTGCCAGCAGCCAGGCCGGGACTAGCGGGTACGAGCAGTACTTC
TRBJ1-5 . TRBV6-5 . CASSYSARNNQPQHF TGTGCCAGCAGTTACTCTGCCAGGAATAATCAGCCCCAGCATTTT
TRBJ1-2 TRBD1 TRBV10-3 . CAISAAGGGQNFNYGYTF TGTGCCATCAGTGCGGCTGGAGGGGGACAGAACTTTAACTATGGCTACACCTTC
TRBJ1-2 TRBD1 TRBV7-9 . CASSDRASHGYTF TGTGCCAGCAGCGACAGGGCGTCCCATGGCTACACCTTC
TRBJ2-7 TRBD2 TRBV7-3 many CASSLSGGPLYEQYF TGTGCCAGCAGCTTAAGCGGGGGACCGCTCTACGAGCAGTACTTC
TRBJ2-3 TRBD2 TRBV2 . CASSVGSGGARTQYF TGTGCCAGCAGTGTGGGTAGCGGGGGGGCAAGGACGCAGTATTTT
TRBJ1-1 . TRBV29-1 . CSVDLPGGALKLNF TGCAGCGTTGACCTTCCCGGAGGGGCACTGAAGCTTAACTTT
TRBJ1-5 . TRBV19 few CASSMMWGGNQPQHF TGTGCCAGTAGTATGATGTGGGGAGGCAATCAGCCCCAGCATTTT
TRBJ1-1 . TRBV3-1/TRBV3-2 once CASSPLAAAINTEAFF TGTGCCAGCAGCCCGTTAGCGGCAGCGATTAACACTGAAGCTTTCTTT
TRBJ2-2 . TRBV5-1 few CASSLGQRNTGELFF TGCGCCAGCAGCTTGGGACAAAGGAACACCGGGGAGCTGTTTTTT
TRBJ2-2 . TRBV29-1 . CSTQIRHGELFF TGCAGCACGCAGATCCGTCACGGGGAGCTGTTTTTT